The T cell receptor beta chain described here comes from a study of T cells in Graves' hyperthyroidism and ophthalmopathy. Study-level information: Any treatment followed the collection of peripheral blood at initial diagnosis.

The authors deemed Graves' hyperthyroidism stable absent ophthalmopathy progression within 18 months. Disease duration under 2 months; hyperthyroidism patients were aged 18 to 65. This clonotype has ten or more counts. Germline loops: CDR1 SGHRS, CDR2 YFSETQ. With V trimmed by 4 bases and J by 4 bases, 5 bases remained unmatched. The CDR3 sequence is 14 residues long. There were TCR beta CDR3 regions amplified from RNA transcripts. Researchers ran a first-round RT-PCR on the TCR CDR3 using the HTBI primer set. TCRdb called the multiplex PCR reads again in MiXCR, with one record for every CDR3 protein. The repertoire consists of 700,000 or so distinct CDR3 sequences, with 16% occurring once and the leading ten covering approximately 8.4%.

This TCR was recovered from a man aged 18-30 years with Graves' hyperthyroidism. The sequenced sample consisted of blood. V gene TRBV5-1 combines with J gene TRBJ2-7; 10 bases are shared with TRBD1. CDR3 nucleotide sequence: TGCGCCAGCAGCCCCGGGACAGGGGAATACGAGCAGTACTTC. This translates into CASSPGTGEYEQYF.